This T cell receptor beta chain came from a study of T cells in Graves' hyperthyroidism and ophthalmopathy. Notes on this clonotype: The antigen remains unidentified.

TCR beta CDR3 regions were amplified from RNA. Primed by the HTBI set, a first-round RT-PCR was run on the TCR CDR3. TCRdb used MiXCR to reprocess the multiplex PCR reads, holding one entry per CDR3 protein. The sample lists hundreds of thousands of distinct CDR3 sequences, approximately 15% occurring once. Study outcomes and limitations: Patients with ophthalmopathy were separated from those with stable hyperthyroidism by a 13 V-J model.

The CDR3 covers 15 residues. With 5 bases removed from V and 6 bases from J, the gap between germline ends came to 20 bases. The germline V gene encodes CDR1 SGHTA and CDR2 FQGNSA. The hyperthyroidism patients had all been newly diagnosed, and their disease duration was under 2 months. Their ages ranged from 18 to 65 years. The specimen sequenced was blood. This receptor was identified in a woman younger than 35 with Graves' hyperthyroidism. The rearrangement uses TRBV7-2 and TRBJ2-7; D assignment may be TRBD1 or TRBD2 (6 bases each). The CDR3 nucleotides read TGTGCCAGCAGCGTTCGTGGGGGCCCCGGGAGCGAGCAGTACTTC. Encoded protein: CASSVRGGPGSEQYF. Combining the CDR3 with reference TRBV7-2 and TRBJ2-7 gives the whole variable domain GAGVSQSPSNKVTEKGKDVELRCDPISGHTALYWYRQSLGQGLEFLIYFQGNSAPDKSGLPSDRFSAERTGGSVSTLTIQRTQQEDSAVYLCASSVRGGPGSEQYFGPGTRLTVT.